The following is a T cell receptor (beta chain) sequence with its context. As yet, its antigen is unknown. This entry belongs to a study of cytomegalovirus exposure and HLA in healthy donors. Overall study results and limits: In vitro work confirmed that three CMV-associated chains recognize CMV antigens. An analysis that was carried out later associated 16,951 TCR beta sequences with HLA alleles at 0.05 false discovery rate.

The CDR3 loop spans 16 amino acids. V shed 1 base and J 6 bases; nucleotides not matched to a gene: 7. Germline V CDR1 and CDR2: SGHRS, YFSETQ. The PCR ran on 60 Vbeta and 13 Jbeta primers. TCRdb keeps only in-frame clones here, not all; method: immunoSEQ multiplex PCR. The repertoire holds more than 95,000 clones, with 60% to 85% as singletons. Sample: PBMCs. This chain connects TRBV5-1 to TRBJ2-2, with 9 positions matching TRBD2. This clonotype was sampled from a woman aged 40 to 50 in good health and CMV-seropositive. CDR3 loop: CASSLKVAGDPGELFF. CDR3 in DNA: TGCGCCAGCAGCTTGAAGGTAGCGGGAGATCCCGGGGAGCTGTTTTTT.